The 25 T cell receptor beta chains presented below share a single source sample, sequenced in a study of blood T cell repertoires in COVID-19. Assay: immunoSEQ multiplex PCR; the TCRdb copy retains only in-frame clones and omits some. This table has 180,000 or so clones, roughly nine tenths appearing once. Sequencing was carried out using PBMCs or T cells enriched from blood (not recorded which). The receptors originated from a middle-aged woman with acute COVID-19.

J is TRBJ1-5 and V is TRBV5-1; possibly TRBD1 for D (5 bases). The CDR3 length is 15 residues. Deletions cut 2 bases from V and 6 bases from J, with 15 bases between. From germline, CDR1 is SGHRS and CDR2 YFSETQ. The CDR3 nucleotides read TGCGCCAGCAGCTTTTATCCAGGGAAAGGTCAGCCCCAGCATTTT. This translates into CASSFYPGKGQPQHF.

The chain is built from TRBV6-1 and TRBJ2-3; D is ambiguous. This CDR3 comprises 13 residues. Germline V gene sequence: CDR1 MNHNS, CDR2 SASEGT. Trimming removed 3 bases from V and 2 bases from J, with 6 bases in between. CDR3 sequence: CASSDLFTDTQYF. The CDR3, as DNA: TGTGCCAGCAGTGACCTCTTCACAGATACGCAGTATTTT.

The rearrangement joins TRBV2 to TRBJ2-7; D is unclear. V lost 3 bases and J lost 0, with 6 bases in between. Germline V CDR1 and CDR2: SNHLY, FYNNEI. The CDR3 loop spans 13 amino acids. The CDR3 DNA is TGTGCCAGCAGTGATGCCGGCTCCTACGAGCAGTACTTC. Residues: CASSDAGSYEQYF. The full variable domain, rest sourced from reference TRBV2 and TRBJ2-7, is EPEVTQTPSHQVTQMGQEVILRCVPISNHLYFYWYRQILGQKVEFLVSFYNNEISEKSEIFDDQFSVERPDGSNFTLKIRSTKLEDSAMYFCASSDAGSYEQYFGPGTRLTVT.

The rearrangement links TRBV3-1 (or the pseudogene TRBV3-2) to TRBJ2-7, with 8 nucleotides matching TRBD1. The CDR3 has 15 amino acids. J was trimmed by 3 bases and V by 5 bases; bases with no gene match: 9. Germline loops: CDR1 LGHDT, CDR2 YNNKEL (reference sequence). CDR3 DNA sequence: TGTGCCAGCAGCTCAGCCGGGACAGGAGGCTACGAGCAGTACTTC. The encoded protein is CASSSAGTGGYEQYF.

J is TRBJ2-1 and V is TRBV10-3; 12 nucleotides line up with TRBD1. The CDR3 has 15 residues. CDR1 and CDR2 from the germline V gene are ENHRY and SYGVKD. V was clipped by 9 bases and J by 7 bases; unmatched bases: 10. The CDR3 sequence is CAIYSGTGGFNEQFF. CDR3 coding DNA: TGTGCCATTTATAGCGGGACAGGGGGCTTTAATGAGCAGTTCTTC.

The chain combines TRBV7-2 with TRBJ2-2; D is perhaps TRBD2 (6 bases). The CDR3 totals 17 residues. V was shortened by 2 bases and J by 0 bases, with 13 bases between the two germline ends. CDR1 is SGHTA and CDR2 is FQGNSA in the germline V gene. The CDR3 reads CASSLFSGLANTGELFF. In DNA form, the CDR3 reads TGTGCCAGCAGCTTATTTAGCGGCCTCGCGAACACCGGGGAGCTGTTTTTT. Together with reference TRBV7-2 and TRBJ2-2, the CDR3 gives the full variable domain: GAGVSQSPSNKVTEKGKDVELRCDPISGHTALYWYRQSLGQGLEFLIYFQGNSAPDKSGLPSDRFSAERTGGSVSTLTIQRTQQEDSAVYLCASSLFSGLANTGELFFGEGSRLTVL.

The chain joins TRBV6-5 to TRBJ2-1, with 8 bases matching TRBD2. The CDR3 loop spans 15 amino acids. From germline, CDR1 is MNHEY and CDR2 SVGAGI. V lost 4 bases and J lost 5; bases outside the gene matches: 7. CDR3 region: CASSFEGLGNNEQFF. Written as DNA, the CDR3 is TGTGCCAGCAGTTTCGAGGGACTAGGTAACAATGAGCAGTTCTTC.

This clone is a singleton in its sample. This chain uses TRBV30 with TRBJ2-7, with D possibly matching TRBD1 (6 bases). V was clipped by 4 bases and J by 3 bases, with 16 bases between them. The CDR3 runs to 14 residues. Looked up from germline, CDR1 is GTSNPN and CDR2 is SVGIG (reference sequence). The CDR3 coding sequence is TGTGCCTGGATACGACCCGGGACAAACTACGAGCAGTACTTC. Translated: CAWIRPGTNYEQYF.

The chain uses TRBV5-1 and TRBJ2-1, with a weak D call TRBD2 (6 bases). Trimming cost V 0 bases and J 2 bases, with 9 bases left between them. Germline V gene sequence: CDR1 SGHRS, CDR2 YFSETQ. The CDR3 loop spans 15 amino acids. Here the CDR3 DNA reads TGCGCCAGCAGCTTGGGAGGCGGGGCCTACAATGAGCAGTTCTTC. Protein sequence: CASSLGGGAYNEQFF.

This chain links TRBV7-8 with TRBJ2-3; 15 nucleotides align to TRBD2. The V and J ends lost 2 bases and 3 bases, in that order; junction bases with no gene match: 6. Per the germline V gene, CDR1 is SGHVS and CDR2 is FQNEAQ. CDR3 length: 18 amino acids. The CDR3 DNA is TGTGCCAGCAGCTTACATTCCGGGACTAGCGGGAGGACAGATACGCAGTATTTT. Translated, it gives CASSLHSGTSGRTDTQYF.

The rearrangement uses TRBV4-1 and TRBJ1-5; the D gene is possibly TRBD1 (5 bases). This CDR3 spans 14 amino acids. CDR1 is MGHRA and CDR2 is YSYEKL in the germline V gene. Trimming removed 1 base at V and 9 bases at J, with 13 bases between. This CDR3 reads CASSQVDSQRPQHF. In DNA form, the CDR3 reads TGCGCCAGCAGCCAAGTTGACAGCCAAAGGCCCCAGCATTTT.

The chain is built from TRBV30 and TRBJ1-2; TRBD1 matches at 7 bases. Losses at the gene ends were 3 bases for V and 2 bases for J; bases not matched to a gene: 18. This CDR3 spans 18 amino acids. Germline values: CDR1 GTSNPN, CDR2 SVGIG (reference sequence). CDR3 loop: CAWRHVVRTGVANYGYTF. The CDR3 nucleotides read TGTGCCTGGAGGCATGTTGTTAGGACAGGCGTCGCCAACTATGGCTACACCTTC.

This CDR3 reads CASSALAGDYNEQFF. The CDR3 DNA is TGCGCCAGCAGTGCCTTAGCGGGAGACTACAATGAGCAGTTCTTC. The chain couples TRBV10-1 to TRBJ2-1, with 9 bases matching TRBD2. Germline assignment: CDR1 WNHNN and CDR2 SYGVQD (reference sequence). Unmatched junction bases numbered 4, after V lost 4 bases and J lost 3 bases. There are 15 residues in the CDR3.

V and J are TRBV7-8 and TRBJ2-3; the D gene is possibly TRBD2 (6 bases). V was shortened by 1 base and J by 0 bases, with 11 bases between the two germline ends. The CDR3 has 16 amino acids. Germline V CDR1 and CDR2: SGHVS, FQNEAQ. CDR3 DNA: TGTGCCAGCAGCTTAGTTGCGGGGATTAGCACAGATACGCAGTATTTT. Protein: CASSLVAGISTDTQYF.

The V gene is TRBV6-5, the J gene TRBJ2-2, with 12 bases aligning to TRBD1. Per the germline V gene, CDR1 is MNHEY and CDR2 is SVGAGI. Germline trimming cut 6 bases from V and 7 bases from J; bases unmatched to any gene: 6. CDR3 length: 15 residues. CDR3 protein: CASRKGQGAIGELFF. CDR3 DNA: TGTGCCAGCAGGAAGGGACAGGGGGCGATCGGGGAGCTGTTTTTT.

V and J are TRBV2 and TRBJ2-3; 10 bases match TRBD1. The V gene end was trimmed by 5 bases and the J gene end by 2 bases; junction bases not matched to a gene: 4. The CDR3 loop spans 15 amino acids. The germline CDR1 and CDR2 sequences are SNHLY and FYNNEI. This CDR3 reads CASSTDRGSTDTQYF. Written as DNA, the CDR3 is TGTGCCAGCAGTACGGACAGGGGGTCCACAGATACGCAGTATTTT.

The V and J genes are TRBV10-2 and TRBJ2-7; no definite D call. Germline V gene data show CDR1 as WSHSY and CDR2 as SAAADI. This CDR3 region has 10 residues. Trimming removed 5 bases from V and 5 bases from J, with 4 bases in between. In nucleotides, the CDR3 is TGCGCCAGCAGTCAGAACGAGCAGTACTTC. This translates into CASSQNEQYF.

Only one count was recorded for this clone. The V gene is TRBV4-3, the J gene TRBJ2-7, with TRBD2 matching over 10 bases. The CDR3 is made up of 19 amino acids. Germline V gene sequence: CDR1 LGHNA, CDR2 YSLEER. V shed 0 bases and J 0 bases; nucleotides not matched to a gene: 11. The CDR3 sequence: CASSQDTILAGVFSYEQYF. The CDR3 DNA reads TGCGCCAGCAGCCAAGATACGATTCTAGCGGGAGTGTTCTCCTACGAGCAGTACTTC.

J is TRBJ2-2 and V is TRBV19; a possible D gene is TRBD1 (6 bases). Germline-derived CDR1 and CDR2 are LNHDA and SQIVND (reference sequence). Trimming cost V 6 bases and J 4 bases, with 15 bases left between them. This CDR3 is 15 amino acids long. The DNA for the CDR3 is TGTGCCAGTAGCCGGGTGGGGGCGAGCACCGGGGAGCTGTTTTTT. Encoded protein: CASSRVGASTGELFF.

This clone was counted a single time. The chain links TRBV3-1 (or the pseudogene TRBV3-2) to TRBJ2-7; TRBD2 matches 8 bases. With 5 bases clipped from V and 0 bases from J, the junction kept 12 bases outside the gene matches. CDR1 is LGHDT and CDR2 is YNNKEL in the germline V gene (reference sequence). The CDR3 totals 17 residues. CDR3 sequence: CASSSLTSGGFSYEQYF. CDR3 DNA: TGTGCCAGCAGCTCGCTGACCAGCGGGGGCTTCTCCTACGAGCAGTACTTC.

The V gene is TRBV5-8, the J gene TRBJ1-6; 9 nucleotides agree with TRBD1. The ends lost 4 bases at V and 8 bases at J; junction bases unmatched: 7. The CDR3 totals 15 residues. Germline CDR1 is SGHTS and CDR2 is YDEGEE. This CDR3 reads CASSQGQGKYSPLHF. CDR3 bases: TGTGCCAGCAGCCAAGGACAGGGGAAATATTCACCCCTCCACTTT.

V usage is TRBV2 and J usage is TRBJ1-1; D gene uncertain. Trimming took 4 bases from V and 4 from J, leaving 13 bases between them. Per germline, CDR1 SNHLY and CDR2 FYNNEI. This CDR3 spans 14 amino acids. The CDR3 reads CASSGGLAGTEAFF. CDR3 coding DNA: TGTGCCAGCAGTGGTGGATTAGCGGGCACTGAAGCTTTCTTT.

CDR3 nucleotides: TGTGCCAGCAGCTCAAGGCAGGGGGCCACAGATACGCAGTATTTT. Translated: CASSSRQGATDTQYF. The chain joins TRBV7-3 to TRBJ2-3; 8 nucleotides match TRBD1. Trimming at V came to 4 bases and at J to 2 bases, leaving 5 bases not matched to a gene. Germline V gene lookup returns CDR1 SGHTA and CDR2 FQGTGA. The CDR3 has 15 residues.

This chain connects TRBV19 to TRBJ2-7; 8 nucleotides line up with TRBD2. Germline trimming cut 3 bases from V and 4 bases from J; bases unmatched to any gene: 2. Per the germline V gene, CDR1 is LNHDA and CDR2 is SQIVND (reference sequence). The CDR3 extends over 13 amino acids. The CDR3 spells CASSMASGYEQYF. The CDR3 nucleotides read TGTGCCAGTAGTATGGCTAGCGGGTACGAGCAGTACTTC.

This clone was detected only once. V gene TRBV5-1 combines with J gene TRBJ2-3, with D possibly matching TRBD2 (6 bases). This CDR3 spans 16 amino acids. Trimming removed 4 bases from V and 0 bases from J, with 15 bases in between. CDR1 is SGHRS, CDR2 YFSETQ, per germline. CDR3 amino acids: CASSLGGAVSTDTQYF. For the CDR3, the DNA is TGCGCCAGCAGCCTGGGGGGAGCGGTTAGCACAGATACGCAGTATTTT.